The clone carrying this T cell receptor beta chain has just one count. These data belong to a study of shared clonotypes between healthy human individuals. Sequenced by immunoSEQ multiplex PCR; TCRdb stores in-frame clones only, minus some. The sample contains about 700,000 clones, about 74% of which appear only once. V shed 1 base and J 4 bases; nucleotides not matched to a gene: 2. Germline CDR1 and CDR2: MNHNS and SASEGT. CDR3 length: 15 amino acids. This receptor was identified in a woman aged 25 to 39 in good health. The sample was memory CD4+ T cells sorted from blood. The subset denotes: CD45RA-negative fraction. The chain uses TRBV6-1 and TRBJ2-5; 11 bases map to TRBD1. The CDR3 bases are TGTGCCAGCAGTGAAGGGACAGGGGGCGCAGAGACCCAGTACTTC. Translating gives CASSEGTGGAETQYF.